This TCR beta chain emerged from a study of Ad26.COV2.S vaccination and SARS-CoV-2 variants. Treatment noted: roughly 19 received Ad26.COV2.S at low or high dose, single or two shots; about 5 received placebo; per-sample allocation not given. Day 63 after the first vaccine or placebo injection was the time point for sampling. V shed 6 bases, J shed 10 bases, and the junction held 11 bases outside the gene matches. Per germline, CDR1 MDHEN and CDR2 SYDVKM. There are 16 residues in the CDR3. Repertoires were generated with immunoSEQ multiplex PCR, while TCRdb's copy carries only in-frame clones and drops some. The sample carries around 300,000 clones, approximately 90% recorded once.

The material sequenced was peripheral blood, taken in a trial of Ad26.COV2.S vaccine versus placebo. The receptor comes from a person aged 18-60 years who received the Ad26.COV2.S COVID-19 vaccine or a placebo. The chain is built from TRBV28 and TRBJ2-1; TRBD2 aligns across 14 bases. This CDR3 reads CASRLGTSGRIWEQFF. CDR3 coding DNA: TGTGCCAGCAGACTTGGGACTAGCGGGAGAATCTGGGAGCAGTTCTTC.